The source of this TCR beta chain is a study of Ad26.COV2.S vaccination and SARS-CoV-2 variants. Sample treatment: about 20 received Ad26.COV2.S at low or high dose, single or two shots; five or six received placebo; per-sample allocation not given. The study sampled participants on day 63 after the first vaccine or placebo injection. Only in-frame clones appear in the TCRdb table, and some are missing; sequencing was by immunoSEQ multiplex PCR. The table includes around 450,000 clones, 80% to 95% detected once. The V end lost 4 bases, the J end lost 3 bases, and 16 bases lay between the germline ends. This CDR3 has 15 amino acids. The germline gives CDR1 SGDLS, CDR2 YYNGEE.

Source: peripheral blood, taken in a trial of Ad26.COV2.S vaccine versus placebo. This receptor was identified in a person between 18 and 65 years old who received the Ad26.COV2.S COVID-19 vaccine or a placebo. This chain connects TRBV9 to TRBJ1-2; D unclear. The CDR3 protein is CASSPNVAGYYGYTF. The CDR3 coding sequence is TGTGCCAGCAGCCCAAACGTAGCCGGATACTATGGCTACACCTTC. The full variable domain, rest sourced from reference TRBV9 and TRBJ1-2, is DSGVTQTPKHLITATGQRVTLRCSPRSGDLSVYWYQQSLDQGLQFLIQYYNGEERAKGNILERFSAQQFPDLHSELNLSSLELGDSALYFCASSPNVAGYYGYTFGSGTRLTVV.